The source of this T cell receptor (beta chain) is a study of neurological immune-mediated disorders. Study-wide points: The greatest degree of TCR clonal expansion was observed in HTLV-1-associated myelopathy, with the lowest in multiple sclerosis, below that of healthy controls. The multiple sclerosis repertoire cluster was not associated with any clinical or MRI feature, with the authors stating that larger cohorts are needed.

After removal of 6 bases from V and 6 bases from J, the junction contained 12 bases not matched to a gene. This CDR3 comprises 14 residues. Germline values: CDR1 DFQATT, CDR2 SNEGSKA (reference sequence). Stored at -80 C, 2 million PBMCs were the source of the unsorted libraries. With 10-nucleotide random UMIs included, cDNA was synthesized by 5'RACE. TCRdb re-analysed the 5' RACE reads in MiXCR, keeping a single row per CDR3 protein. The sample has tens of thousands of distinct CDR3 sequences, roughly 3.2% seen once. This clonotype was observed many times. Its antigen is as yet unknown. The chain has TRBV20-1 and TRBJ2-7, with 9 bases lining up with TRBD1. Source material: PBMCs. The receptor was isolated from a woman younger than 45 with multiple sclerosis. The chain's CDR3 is CSAFTGGASVEQYF. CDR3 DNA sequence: TGCAGTGCATTTACAGGGGGCGCTTCGGTCGAGCAGTACTTC.